Below, 18 T cell receptor beta chains from the same sample are listed, as sequenced in a study of CD8+ T cells in alopecia areata. cDNA serving as the sequencing template came from extracted, reverse transcribed RNA. Some clones are missing from TCRdb's copy, which holds only in-frame ones; the method was immunoSEQ multiplex PCR. The sample lists some 99,000 clones, roughly 47% occurring once. The source material was CD4+ T cells sorted from blood. The receptors stem from a human donor with alopecia areata.

The V call is TRBV30, the J call TRBJ2-2; unclear D gene. Trimming left V 2 bases short and J 7 bases short, with 8 bases between. Per the germline V gene, CDR1 is GTSNPN and CDR2 is SVGIG (reference sequence). CDR3 length equals 12 residues. The CDR3 bases are TGTGCCTGGAGTCCCCGACTCGGGGAGCTGTTTTTT. Translated: CAWSPRLGELFF.

This clone was observed a few times. The chain uses TRBV6-6 and TRBJ1-4; no definite D call. This CDR3 is 13 amino acids long. V was cut by 6 bases and J by 10 bases, with 15 bases left in between. Germline-derived CDR1 and CDR2 are MNHNY and SVGAGI (reference sequence). As DNA, the CDR3 is TGTGCCAGCAGGCTGACGTCGGTGGGAAAACTGTTTTTT. Translated: CASRLTSVGKLFF.

V and J are TRBV2 and TRBJ2-2; possible D gene TRBD1, 6 bases. V lost 7 bases and J 8 bases, leaving 20 bases between the germline ends. This CDR3 contains 15 residues. Per germline, CDR1 SNHLY and CDR2 FYNNEI. The CDR3 sequence: CASKPQGPLGGELFF. The DNA of the CDR3 is TGTGCCAGCAAGCCACAGGGCCCTCTGGGAGGGGAGCTGTTTTTT.

The rearrangement joins TRBV28 to TRBJ2-7; D gene ambiguous. CDR1 MDHEN and CDR2 SYDVKM come from the germline V gene. Trimming cost V 6 bases and J 1 base, with 13 bases left between them. The CDR3 consists of 14 residues. CDR3 region: CASRAEVGSYEQYF. CDR3 nucleotides: TGTGCCAGCAGGGCAGAAGTCGGATCCTACGAGCAGTACTTC.

This clone appeared a few times. The V call is TRBV29-1, the J call TRBJ2-7, with 8 bases identical to TRBD1. Germline V gene sequence: CDR1 SQVTM, CDR2 ANQGSEA. Trimming at V came to 2 bases and at J to 4 bases, leaving 7 bases not matched to a gene. The CDR3 spans 14 residues. The CDR3 DNA is TGCAGCGTTGAATTATCAGGGGGCAGTTACGAGCAGTACTTC. It codes for CSVELSGGSYEQYF.

Note on this clone: This specimen includes other DNA sequences encoding the same CDR3. This chain links TRBV5-1 with TRBJ2-5; possible D gene TRBD2, 5 bases. Trimming left V 4 bases short and J 5 bases short, with 6 bases between. Germline assignment: CDR1 SGHRS and CDR2 YFSETQ. The CDR3 is 11 residues long. The CDR3 is CASSPGETQYF. The CDR3 DNA follows: TGCGCCAGCAGCCCGGGGGAGACCCAGTACTTC.

This clone was observed a single time. The V and J genes are TRBV5-4 and TRBJ1-6, with unresolved D. Germline V gene lookup returns CDR1 SGHNT and CDR2 YYREEE (reference sequence). V was pared by 0 bases and J by 8 bases, with 15 bases between. This CDR3 contains 16 residues. In nucleotides, the CDR3 is TGTGCCAGCAGCTTGGCAACTACCCTACTGGATTCACCCCTCCACTTT. Translation: CASSLATTLLDSPLHF.

This chain links TRBV27 with TRBJ2-3; no definite D call. The CDR3 is 14 amino acids. Trimming took off 3 bases at V and 6 bases at J, with 13 bases between the two ends. CDR1 MNHEY and CDR2 SMNVEV come from the germline V gene (reference sequence). The CDR3 reads CASSFLSERDTQYF. CDR3 coding DNA: TGTGCCAGCAGTTTTTTATCCGAGAGGGATACGCAGTATTTT.

The chain is built from TRBV29-1 and TRBJ2-3; 11 bases line up with TRBD2. Trimming took 5 bases from V and 2 from J; bases not matched to a gene: 6. The CDR3 is 15 amino acids. CDR1 and CDR2 (germline): SQVTM, ANQGSEA. The CDR3 coding sequence is TGCAGCGTTTCCAGGACTAGCGGGCCCACAGATACGCAGTATTTT. This sequence encodes CSVSRTSGPTDTQYF.

This clone has just a few counts. V gene TRBV5-1 combines with J gene TRBJ2-5, with a possible D match to TRBD2 (6 bases). The germline V gene encodes CDR1 SGHRS and CDR2 YFSETQ. The length of the CDR3 is 14 residues. Trimming cost V 0 bases and J 7 bases, with 13 bases left between them. The CDR3 coding sequence is TGCGCCAGCAGCTTGGGGGAGGCGGCAAGGACCCAGTACTTC. Protein product: CASSLGEAARTQYF.

The chain has TRBV28 and TRBJ2-3; D tentatively fits TRBD1 or TRBD2 (7 bases each). CDR3 size: 17 residues. Germline assignment: CDR1 MDHEN and CDR2 SYDVKM. V gave up 4 bases and J gave up 6 bases, with 23 bases separating them. Written as DNA, the CDR3 is TGTGCCAGCAGTTCCCCCCGGGGCAGGGGGGGCCAGGATACGCAGTATTTT. Residues: CASSSPRGRGGQDTQYF.

The chain uses TRBV2 and TRBJ2-5, with D possibly TRBD2 on 6 matching bases. The CDR3 spans 15 residues. Germline CDR1 SNHLY, CDR2 FYNNEI. V was pared by 7 bases and J by 7 bases, with 22 bases between. Written as DNA, the CDR3 is TGTGCCAGCACCGGAGGGTTCGGGACTCTGGGGACCCAGTACTTC. Translating gives CASTGGFGTLGTQYF.

The CDR3 nucleotides read TGTGCCAGCAGCTTAGTCGCCTCTGGGGCCAACGTCCTGACTTTC. Translated: CASSLVASGANVLTF. V usage is TRBV7-3 and J usage is TRBJ2-6; D call uncertain. The V end was cut by 2 bases, the J end by 0 bases, with 5 bases between. The V gene's germline CDR1 is SGHTA and CDR2 FQGTGA. There are 15 residues in the CDR3.

V gene TRBV7-3 combines with J gene TRBJ2-1, with D hard to call. V dropped 0 bases and J dropped 5 bases, with 5 bases sitting between them. Germline V lookup: CDR1 SGHTA, CDR2 FQGTGA. The CDR3 is 13 amino acids. The CDR3 DNA reads as TGTGCCAGCAGCTTAACTCTGGACAATGAGCAGTTCTTC. Residues: CASSLTLDNEQFF.

This clone was picked up a small number of times. The sample has other DNA sequences that encode this CDR3 too. The chain recombines TRBV11-2 with TRBJ2-1, with D unclear. Between the trimmed V and J ends, which lost 7 bases and 0 bases, there was a span of 13 bases. Germline CDR1 reads SGHAT; CDR2 reads FQNNGV. This CDR3 has 15 amino acids. CDR3 sequence: CASTAGLSSYNEQFF. CDR3 in DNA: TGTGCCAGCACCGCTGGGCTGAGCTCCTACAATGAGCAGTTCTTC.

The chain recombines TRBV7-2 with TRBJ2-1, with D perhaps assigned TRBD1 or TRBD2 (6 bases each). CDR3 length: 16 residues. Trimming took 1 base from V and 0 from J, leaving 10 bases between them. Germline V gene lookup returns CDR1 SGHTA and CDR2 FQGNSA. The CDR3 nucleotides are TGTGCCAGCAGCTTAGTAGGGGGGAGCTCCTACAATGAGCAGTTCTTC. As protein: CASSLVGGSSYNEQFF.

This sequence joins TRBV29-1 and TRBJ1-1, with TRBD1 matching over 8 bases. Germline V lookup: CDR1 SQVTM, CDR2 ANQGSEA. J lost 3 bases, V lost 0 bases, and 3 bases had no gene match. CDR3 length equals 14 residues. The CDR3 protein is CSVEETGAYTEAFF. In nucleotides, the CDR3 is TGCAGCGTTGAAGAGACAGGGGCCTACACTGAAGCTTTCTTT.

The rearrangement joins TRBV28 to TRBJ1-2; tentatively, D is TRBD1 (5 bases). V was shortened by 6 bases and J by 8 bases, with 19 bases between the two germline ends. The CDR3 length is 14 residues. The V gene's germline CDR1 is MDHEN and CDR2 SYDVKM. CDR3: CASSLGAIDAGYTF. The CDR3 bases are TGTGCCAGCAGCCTTGGGGCGATAGACGCCGGCTACACCTTC.